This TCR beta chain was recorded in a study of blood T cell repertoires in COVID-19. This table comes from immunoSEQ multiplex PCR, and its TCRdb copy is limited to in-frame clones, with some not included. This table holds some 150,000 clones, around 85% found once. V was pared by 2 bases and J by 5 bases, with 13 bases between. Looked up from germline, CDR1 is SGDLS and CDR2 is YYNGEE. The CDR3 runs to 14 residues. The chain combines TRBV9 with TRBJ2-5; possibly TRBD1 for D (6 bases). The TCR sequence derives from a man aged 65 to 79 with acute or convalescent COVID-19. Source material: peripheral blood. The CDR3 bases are TGTGCCAGCAGCGTTGAGGGGGTCCTGGAGACCCAGTACTTC. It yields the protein CASSVEGVLETQYF. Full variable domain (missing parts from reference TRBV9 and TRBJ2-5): DSGVTQTPKHLITATGQRVTLRCSPRSGDLSVYWYQQSLDQGLQFLIQYYNGEERAKGNILERFSAQQFPDLHSELNLSSLELGDSALYFCASSVEGVLETQYFGPGTRLLVL.